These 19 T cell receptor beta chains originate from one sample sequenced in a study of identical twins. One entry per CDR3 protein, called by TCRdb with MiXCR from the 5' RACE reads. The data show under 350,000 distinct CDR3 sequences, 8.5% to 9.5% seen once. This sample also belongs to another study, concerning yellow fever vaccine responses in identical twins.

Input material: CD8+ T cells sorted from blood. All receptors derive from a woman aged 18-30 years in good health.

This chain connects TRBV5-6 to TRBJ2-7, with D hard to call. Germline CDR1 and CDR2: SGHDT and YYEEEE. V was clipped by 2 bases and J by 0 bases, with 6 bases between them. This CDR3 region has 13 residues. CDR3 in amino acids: CASSFRSSYEQYF. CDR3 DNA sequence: TGTGCCAGCAGCTTCCGCAGCTCCTACGAGCAGTACTTC.

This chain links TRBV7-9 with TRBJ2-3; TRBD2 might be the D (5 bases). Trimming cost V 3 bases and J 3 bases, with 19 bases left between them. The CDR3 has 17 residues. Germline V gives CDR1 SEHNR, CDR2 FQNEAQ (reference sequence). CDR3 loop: CASSFPNRDPQTDTQYF. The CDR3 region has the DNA TGTGCCAGCAGCTTTCCAAATCGGGATCCACAAACAGATACGCAGTATTTT. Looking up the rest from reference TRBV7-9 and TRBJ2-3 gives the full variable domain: DTGVSQNPRHKITKRGQNVTFRCDPISEHNRLYWYRQTLGQGPEFLTYFQNEAQLEKSRLLSDRFSAERPKGSFSTLEIQRTEQGDSAMYLCASSFPNRDPQTDTQYFGPGTRLTVL.

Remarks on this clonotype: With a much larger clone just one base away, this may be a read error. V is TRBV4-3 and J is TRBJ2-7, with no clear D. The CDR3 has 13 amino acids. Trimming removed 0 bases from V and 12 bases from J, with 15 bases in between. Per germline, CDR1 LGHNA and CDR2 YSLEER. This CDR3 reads CASSQDSLAPRYF. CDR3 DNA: TGCGCCAGCAGCCAAGATAGTTTGGCGCCTCGGTACTTC.

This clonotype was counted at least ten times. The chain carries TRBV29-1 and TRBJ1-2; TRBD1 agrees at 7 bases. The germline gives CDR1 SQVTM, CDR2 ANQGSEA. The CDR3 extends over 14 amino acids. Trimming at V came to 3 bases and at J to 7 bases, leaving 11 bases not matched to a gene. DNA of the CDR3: TGCAGCGTTGACCAGGGACAGTCGCCGGGTGGCTACACCTTC. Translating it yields CSVDQGQSPGGYTF.

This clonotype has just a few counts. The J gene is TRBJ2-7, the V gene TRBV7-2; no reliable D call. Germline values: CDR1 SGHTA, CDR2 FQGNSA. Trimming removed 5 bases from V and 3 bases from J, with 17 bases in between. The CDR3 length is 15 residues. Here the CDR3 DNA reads TGTGCCAGCAGCCGGACGGACGATACCTTCTACGAGCAGTACTTC. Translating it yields CASSRTDDTFYEQYF.

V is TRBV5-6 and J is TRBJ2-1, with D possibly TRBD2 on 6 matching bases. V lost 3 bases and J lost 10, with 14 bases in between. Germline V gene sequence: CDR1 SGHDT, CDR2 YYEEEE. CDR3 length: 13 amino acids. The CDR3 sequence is CASSSTLGGEQFF. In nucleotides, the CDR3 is TGTGCCAGCAGCTCTACCCTCGGGGGAGAGCAGTTCTTC.

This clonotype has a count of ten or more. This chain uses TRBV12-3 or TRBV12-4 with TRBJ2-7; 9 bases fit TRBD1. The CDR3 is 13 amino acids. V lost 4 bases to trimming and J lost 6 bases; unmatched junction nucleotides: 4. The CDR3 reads CASSSNRGLEQYF. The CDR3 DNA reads TGTGCCAGCAGTTCTAACAGGGGGCTCGAGCAGTACTTC.

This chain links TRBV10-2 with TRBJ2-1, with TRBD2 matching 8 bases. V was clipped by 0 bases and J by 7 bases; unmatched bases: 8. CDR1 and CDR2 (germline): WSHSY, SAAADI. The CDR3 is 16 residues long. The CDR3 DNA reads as TGCGCCAGCAGTGAGTCAGAACTAGCGGCTCAAAATGAGCAGTTCTTC. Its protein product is CASSESELAAQNEQFF.

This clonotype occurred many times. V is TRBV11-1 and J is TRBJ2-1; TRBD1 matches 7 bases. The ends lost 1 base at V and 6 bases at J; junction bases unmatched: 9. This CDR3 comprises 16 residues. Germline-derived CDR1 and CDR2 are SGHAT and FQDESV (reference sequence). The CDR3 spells CASSLGQGTVGNEQFF. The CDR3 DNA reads TGTGCCAGCAGCTTAGGACAGGGAACGGTAGGCAATGAGCAGTTCTTC.

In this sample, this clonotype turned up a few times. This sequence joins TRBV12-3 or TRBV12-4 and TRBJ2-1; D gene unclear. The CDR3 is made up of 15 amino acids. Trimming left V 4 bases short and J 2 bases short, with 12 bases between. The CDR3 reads CASSWARPAYNEQFF. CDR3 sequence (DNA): TGTGCCAGCAGTTGGGCCCGGCCAGCCTACAATGAGCAGTTCTTC.

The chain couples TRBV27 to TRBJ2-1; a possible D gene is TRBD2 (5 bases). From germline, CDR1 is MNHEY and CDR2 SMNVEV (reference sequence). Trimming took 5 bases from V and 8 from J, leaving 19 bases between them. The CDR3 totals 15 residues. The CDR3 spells CASSVTLRAHYEQFF. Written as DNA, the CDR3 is TGTGCCAGCAGTGTCACCTTGCGGGCCCATTATGAGCAGTTCTTC.

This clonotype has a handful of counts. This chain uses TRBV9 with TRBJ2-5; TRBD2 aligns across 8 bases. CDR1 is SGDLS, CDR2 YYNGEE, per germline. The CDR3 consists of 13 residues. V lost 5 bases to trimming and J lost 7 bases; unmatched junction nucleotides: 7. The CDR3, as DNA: TGTGCCAGCAGGCGGGAGGACAGCGGGACCCAGTACTTC. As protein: CASRREDSGTQYF. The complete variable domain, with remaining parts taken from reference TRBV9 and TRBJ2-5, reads DSGVTQTPKHLITATGQRVTLRCSPRSGDLSVYWYQQSLDQGLQFLIQYYNGEERAKGNILERFSAQQFPDLHSELNLSSLELGDSALYFCASRREDSGTQYFGPGTRLLVL.

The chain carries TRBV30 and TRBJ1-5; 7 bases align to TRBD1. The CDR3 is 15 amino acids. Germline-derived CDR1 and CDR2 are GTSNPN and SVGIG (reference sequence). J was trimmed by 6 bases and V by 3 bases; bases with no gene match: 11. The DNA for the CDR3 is TGTGCCTGGAGCCTAGCTACGACAGGGCTTCAGCCCCAGCATTTT. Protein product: CAWSLATTGLQPQHF.

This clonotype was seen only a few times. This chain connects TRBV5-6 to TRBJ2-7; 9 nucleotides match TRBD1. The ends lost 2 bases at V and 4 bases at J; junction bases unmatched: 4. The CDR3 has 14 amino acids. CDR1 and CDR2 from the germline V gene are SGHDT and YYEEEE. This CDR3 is CASSLGTGRYEQYF. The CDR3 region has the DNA TGTGCCAGCAGCTTAGGGACAGGGAGGTACGAGCAGTACTTC.

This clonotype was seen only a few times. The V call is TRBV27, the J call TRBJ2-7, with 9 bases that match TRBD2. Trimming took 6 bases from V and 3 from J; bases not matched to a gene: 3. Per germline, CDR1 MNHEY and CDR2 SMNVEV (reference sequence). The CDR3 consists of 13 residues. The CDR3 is CASSVAGDYEQYF. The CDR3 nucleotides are TGTGCCAGCAGCGTAGCGGGAGACTACGAGCAGTACTTC.

CDR3 bases: TGTGCCAGCAGCTTAACCGGGACAGGGTTCTACAATGAGCAGTTCTTC. Translation gives CASSLTGTGFYNEQFF. The J gene is TRBJ2-1, the V gene TRBV14; 9 bases are a match to TRBD1. With 5 bases clipped from V and 3 bases from J, the junction kept 8 bases outside the gene matches. CDR1 is SGHDN and CDR2 is FVKESK in the germline V gene. The CDR3 runs to 16 residues.

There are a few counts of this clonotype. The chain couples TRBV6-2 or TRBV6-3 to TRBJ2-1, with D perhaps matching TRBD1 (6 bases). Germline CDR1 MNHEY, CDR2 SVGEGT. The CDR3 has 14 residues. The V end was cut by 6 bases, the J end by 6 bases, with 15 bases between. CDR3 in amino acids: CASSPEAGVNEQFF. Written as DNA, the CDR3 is TGTGCCAGCAGCCCCGAGGCAGGGGTCAATGAGCAGTTCTTC.

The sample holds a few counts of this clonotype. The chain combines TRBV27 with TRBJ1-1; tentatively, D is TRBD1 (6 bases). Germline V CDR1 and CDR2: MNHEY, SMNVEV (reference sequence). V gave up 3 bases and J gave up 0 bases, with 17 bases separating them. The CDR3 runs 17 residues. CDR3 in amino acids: CASSFTGSGRMNTEAFF. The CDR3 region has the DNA TGTGCCAGCAGTTTTACAGGGTCCGGCCGGATGAACACTGAAGCTTTCTTT.

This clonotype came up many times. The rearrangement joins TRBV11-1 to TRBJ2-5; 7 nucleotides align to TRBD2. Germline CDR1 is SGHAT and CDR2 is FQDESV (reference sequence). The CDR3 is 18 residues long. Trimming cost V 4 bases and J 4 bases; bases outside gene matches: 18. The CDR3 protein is CASSSLGVAGPEGETQYF. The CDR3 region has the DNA TGTGCCAGCAGCTCCCTCGGAGTAGCGGGTCCGGAAGGAGAGACCCAGTACTTC.